This TCR beta chain is drawn from a study of regulatory T cells in long-lasting Graves disease. Overall study context: Persistent Graves' disease denoted over 5 years of antithyroid drugs plus positive TSH receptor antibodies. Regarding the study as a whole: Since the sample size was small, accuracy may have been reduced.

With respect to this clonotype: Its antigen is not known.

Through Arm-PCR of CDR3 regions and iRepertoire HTBI primers, TCR beta libraries were built. TCRdb reprocessed the multiplex PCR reads with MiXCR, giving one entry per CDR3 protein. This table has approximately 690,000 distinct CDR3 sequences, 30% appearing once. The V gene's germline CDR1 is SGHAT and CDR2 FQNNGV. CDR3 size: 14 residues. The V end was cut by 1 base, the J end by 14 bases, with 15 bases between. Stated time point: persistent/refractory GD, antithyroid drugs over 5 years with positive TRAb. TCR sequences were obtained from RNA taken from PBMCs. Patients hailed from an endocrinology department in Xi'an, China.

The chain carries TRBV11-2 and TRBJ1-6, with D hard to call. This TCR came from a female donor with Graves disease. Sequencing used peripheral blood mononuclear cells (PBMCs), obtained when the disease was refractory, from a patient treated with antithyroid drugs. The chain's CDR3 is CASSLVGQSGALHF. For the CDR3, the DNA is TGTGCCAGCAGCTTAGTTGGCCAGTCCGGGGCCCTCCACTTT.